One T cell receptor (beta chain) is described in this entry. Its specificity is unknown. The CDR3 contains 13 residues. Germline assignment: CDR1 LNHDA and CDR2 SQIVND (reference sequence). V lost 3 bases and J lost 3, with 6 bases in between. The sample belongs to a study of Graves' ophthalmopathy and Graves' hyperthyroidism. Overall study findings and caveats: With less than 90% sensitivity and over 65% specificity, a 13-signature model separated ophthalmopathy from stable hyperthyroidism.

The study excluded patients with other autoimmune diseases, uncontrolled infections, pregnancy or lactation. Transcripts of RNA were the source for amplifying TCR beta CDR3 regions. The library came from an HTBI-primed first-round RT-PCR and a second-round multiplex PCR. From the multiplex PCR reads, TCRdb called clonotypes with MiXCR, one entry per CDR3 protein. The sample contains over 150,000 distinct CDR3 sequences, over 35% of which appear only once. This sequence was found in a woman aged 40-49 years with Graves' ophthalmopathy. This chain links TRBV19 with TRBJ1-3; no firm D call. The sample was peripheral blood. The DNA of the CDR3 is TGTGCCAGTAGTATGACCGATGGAAACACCATATATTTT. Amino acids: CASSMTDGNTIYF.